This entry lists 14 T cell receptor beta chains sequenced from one sample in a study of T cell clones after liver transplantation. Sequencing was performed with immunoSEQ multiplex PCR; in TCRdb, only in-frame clones are kept and a portion is missing. Among over 60,000 clones listed, 80% were seen once. Sequenced material: CD4+ T cells from blood, taken before liver transplant. These receptors came from a human donor who received a liver transplant.

In DNA form, the CDR3 reads TGTGCCAGCAGCTACCAACTAGTCTACGAGCAGTACTTC. Encoded protein: CASSYQLVYEQYF. The V call is TRBV11-2, the J call TRBJ2-7, with D possibly TRBD2 on 5 matching bases. CDR1 is SGHAT, CDR2 FQNNGV, per germline. V was cut by 4 bases and J by 3 bases, with 10 bases left in between. The length of the CDR3 is 13 residues.

The rearrangement uses TRBV27 and TRBJ2-6, with 7 bases that match TRBD1. Germline values: CDR1 MNHEY, CDR2 SMNVEV (reference sequence). The CDR3 totals 17 residues. V was clipped by 6 bases and J by 0 bases; unmatched bases: 8. CDR3 residues: CASRIGQASSGANVLTF. The DNA of the CDR3 is TGTGCCAGCAGGATCGGACAGGCGAGCTCTGGGGCCAACGTCCTGACTTTC.

V usage is TRBV19 and J usage is TRBJ2-1; the match to TRBD2 covers 11 bases. This CDR3 has 14 amino acids. Germline V CDR1 and CDR2: LNHDA, SQIVND (reference sequence). The V segment lost 2 bases and the J segment 12 bases; nucleotides outside the gene matches: 6. CDR3: CASSIKLAGVGQFF. Here the CDR3 DNA reads TGTGCCAGTAGTATAAAACTAGCGGGAGTGGGGCAGTTCTTC.

The chain uses TRBV4-2 and TRBJ2-1; D gene ambiguous. Germline V CDR1 and CDR2: LGHNA, YNFKEQ. The V end was cut by 5 bases, the J end by 2 bases, with 10 bases between. This CDR3 is built from 14 residues. The CDR3 nucleotides are TGTGCCAGCAGCTTGAGCCTAGCCTACAATGAGCAGTTCTTC. The encoded protein is CASSLSLAYNEQFF.

This clone was seen more than once but under ten times. The CDR3 sequence is CASTRGSTDEQYF. The CDR3 nucleotides are TGCGCCAGCACCCGGGGGAGTACCGACGAGCAGTACTTC. The rearrangement joins TRBV5-1 to TRBJ2-7; D may be TRBD2 (6 bases). The CDR3 spans 13 residues. Trimming left V 6 bases short and J 5 bases short, with 15 bases between. From germline, CDR1 is SGHRS and CDR2 YFSETQ.

This clone showed up many times. The V call is TRBV4-3, the J call TRBJ2-7, with TRBD2 matching over 7 bases. Germline assignment: CDR1 LGHNA and CDR2 YSLEER. This CDR3 has 14 amino acids. V lost 3 bases, J lost 6 bases, and 8 bases stayed unmatched. This CDR3 is CASSQDWTSGEQYF. The CDR3 region has the DNA TGCGCCAGCAGCCAGGACTGGACTAGTGGCGAGCAGTACTTC.

The gene calls are TRBV30 and TRBJ1-5, with unresolved D. V lost 5 bases, J lost 3 bases, and 11 bases lay in between. Germline V lookup: CDR1 GTSNPN, CDR2 SVGIG (reference sequence). The CDR3 spans 13 residues. Here the CDR3 reads CAWAGGFNQPQHF. As DNA, the CDR3 is TGTGCCTGGGCGGGAGGATTCAATCAGCCCCAGCATTTT.

This chain uses TRBV4-1 with TRBJ1-1; 7 nucleotides line up with TRBD1. CDR3 length equals 22 residues. With V trimmed by 1 base and J by 4 bases, 27 bases remained unmatched. Germline assignment: CDR1 MGHRA and CDR2 YSYEKL. The DNA for the CDR3 is TGCGCCAGCAGCCAAGTAGGTTTAGTGGGACGCTGGGGAAACAGGGGAAGCACTGAAGCTTTCTTT. This translates into CASSQVGLVGRWGNRGSTEAFF.

The chain combines TRBV18 with TRBJ1-3; D is undetermined. The germline V and J ends were trimmed by 3 bases and 1 base, with 10 bases remaining between them. Germline V gene lookup returns CDR1 KGHSH and CDR2 LQKENI. This CDR3 comprises 15 residues. The CDR3 is CASSPLDASGNTIYF. In DNA, the CDR3 is TGTGCCAGCTCACCTTTGGACGCATCTGGAAACACCATATATTTT.

The rearrangement uses TRBV7-9 and TRBJ1-2; 10 nucleotides match TRBD1. Looked up from germline, CDR1 is SEHNR and CDR2 is FQNEAQ (reference sequence). The junction had 8 bases not matched to a gene; V was cut back by 4 bases and J by 3 bases. The CDR3 is 16 residues long. CDR3 region: CASSYGTGAWDYGYTF. CDR3 coding DNA: TGTGCCAGCAGCTATGGGACAGGGGCTTGGGACTATGGCTACACCTTC.

In its sample, this clone was seen once. The CDR3 sequence: CASSTQGWNTEAFF. Here the CDR3 DNA reads TGTGCCAGTAGTACCCAGGGGTGGAACACTGAAGCTTTCTTT. The J gene is TRBJ1-1, the V gene TRBV19, with a weak D call TRBD1 (6 bases). The V gene's germline CDR1 is LNHDA and CDR2 SQIVND (reference sequence). The CDR3 sequence is 14 residues long. V was trimmed by 4 bases and J by 1 base, leaving 10 bases between them.

The chain couples TRBV2 to TRBJ1-3; TRBD1 is a possible D gene (6 bases). The germline V gene encodes CDR1 SNHLY and CDR2 FYNNEI. Trimming pared 6 bases from V and 2 bases from J, leaving 17 bases between. CDR3 length: 16 residues. The DNA for the CDR3 is TGTGCCAGCAGCCAACAGGGCACTATAGCTGGAAACACCATATATTTT. This sequence encodes CASSQQGTIAGNTIYF.

The chain joins TRBV6-5 to TRBJ2-7, with 8 bases aligning to TRBD2. Losses at the gene ends were 6 bases for V and 4 bases for J; bases not matched to a gene: 8. Germline CDR1 MNHEY, CDR2 SVGAGI. The CDR3 length is 14 residues. This chain's CDR3 is CASRGSGDQYEQYF. DNA of the CDR3: TGTGCCAGCAGGGGTAGCGGGGATCAGTACGAGCAGTACTTC.

The J gene is TRBJ2-7, the V gene TRBV7-9; 10 bases are shared with TRBD1. This CDR3 comprises 16 residues. The V gene's germline CDR1 is SEHNR and CDR2 FQNEAQ (reference sequence). Trimming at V came to 5 bases and at J to 3 bases, leaving 10 bases not matched to a gene. The CDR3 DNA reads TGTGCCAGCAGCCCACCGGGACAGGGGTTAAACTACGAGCAGTACTTC. It translates to CASSPPGQGLNYEQYF.